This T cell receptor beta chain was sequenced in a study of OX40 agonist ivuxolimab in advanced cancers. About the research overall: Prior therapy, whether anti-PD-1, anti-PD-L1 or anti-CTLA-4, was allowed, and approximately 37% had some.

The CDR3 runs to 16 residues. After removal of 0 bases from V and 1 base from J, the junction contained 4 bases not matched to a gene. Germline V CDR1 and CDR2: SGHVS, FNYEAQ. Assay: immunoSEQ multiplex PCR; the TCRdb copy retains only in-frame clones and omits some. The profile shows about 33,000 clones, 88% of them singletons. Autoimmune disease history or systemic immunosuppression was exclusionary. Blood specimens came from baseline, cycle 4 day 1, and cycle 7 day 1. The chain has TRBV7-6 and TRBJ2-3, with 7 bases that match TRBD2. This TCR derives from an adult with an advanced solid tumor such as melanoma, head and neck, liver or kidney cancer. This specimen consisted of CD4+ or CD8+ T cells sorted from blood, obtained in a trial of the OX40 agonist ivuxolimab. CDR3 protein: CASSLAIGLGTDTQYF. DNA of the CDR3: TGTGCCAGCAGCTTAGCTATTGGACTAGGCACAGATACGCAGTATTTT. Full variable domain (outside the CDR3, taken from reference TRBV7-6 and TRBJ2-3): GAGVSQSPRYKVTKRGQDVALRCDPISGHVSLYWYRQALGQGPEFLTYFNYEAQQDKSGLPNDRFSAERPEGSISTLTIQRTEQRDSAMYRCASSLAIGLGTDTQYFGPGTRLTVL.